The clone carrying this TCR beta chain occurred many times. Its target is unknown. The sample originates from a study of CD8 T cells in ankylosing spondylitis. Study-wide results and limits: Blood from ankylosing spondylitis patients appeared to carry a characteristic roughly eight-variant TCR beta motif. Matched ankylosing spondylitis synovial fluid reportedly contained a significantly enriched population of disease-linked clones.

A quantitative 5'-RACE method, one with molecular barcodes, was used to make TCR beta libraries. MiXCR, run by TCRdb on the 5' RACE reads, gives a single entry per CDR3 protein. Of 200,000 to 250,000 distinct CDR3 sequences in the sample, about 7% were seen once. Germline CDR1 and CDR2: MDHEN and SYDVKM. With 5 bases removed from V and 4 bases from J, the gap between germline ends came to 22 bases. The CDR3 runs 17 residues. Material: blood, either unsorted or a sorted T cell fraction (not recorded which). V is TRBV28 and J is TRBJ2-3; D possibly uses TRBD1 or TRBD2 (6 bases each). The TCR was taken from a male donor with ankylosing spondylitis. CDR3 sequence: CASSLLDPGARADTQYF. The CDR3 DNA reads as TGTGCCAGCAGTCTCCTGGATCCGGGGGCGCGAGCAGATACGCAGTATTTT.